These T cell receptor beta chains were read from a single sample in a study of T cell responses to AZD1222 COVID-19 vaccine. Profiling relied on immunoSEQ multiplex PCR, and the TCRdb table lists in-frame clones only, not all of them. The sample shows around 160,000 clones, under 95% of them seen only once. The sequencing used peripheral blood, collected 28 days after the second AZD1222 dose. These receptors were taken from an adult who received the AZD1222 COVID-19 vaccine. The CDR3 runs from the conserved cysteine through the conserved F or W. The D gene is left open where the match is weak. Clone size appears in some rows only: once, few, many, or a class for an expanded clone.

D gene | J gene | clone size | V gene | CDR3 DNA | CDR3 protein
NA | TRBJ2-7 | NA | TRBV14 | TGTGCCAGCAGTTTCCATGGCTCCTACGAGCAGTACTTC | CASSFHGSYEQYF
TRBD1 | TRBJ1-1 | NA | TRBV7-9 | TGTGCCAGCAGCCTACAGGGGGAGAACACTGAAGCTTTCTTT | CASSLQGENTEAFF
TRBD2 | TRBJ2-5 | NA | TRBV7-2 | TGTGCCAGCAGCTTATACGGACTAGCGGGGGGCTTCGAGGGAGAGACCCAGTACTTC | CASSLYGLAGGFEGETQYF
NA | TRBJ2-7 | NA | TRBV19 | TGTGCCAGTGCCCTTATGGGAACATTTGGGGACGAGCAGTACTTC | CASALMGTFGDEQYF
NA | TRBJ1-3 | NA | TRBV5-6 | TGTGCCAGCAGCTTGGTTTCCGGACACTCTGGAAACACCATATATTTT | CASSLVSGHSGNTIYF
NA | TRBJ1-1 | NA | TRBV30 | TGTGCCTGGAGCCCGGGCCGGGTAGGAGCGAACACTGAAGCTTTCTTT | CAWSPGRVGANTEAFF
NA | TRBJ1-1 | NA | TRBV29-1 | TGCAGCGTTGAAGATCACACGGCGGCTTTCTTT | CSVEDHTAAFF
NA | TRBJ1-1 | NA | TRBV18 | TGTGCCAGCTCACAGGGGCTATTAATGAACACTGAAGCTTTCTTT | CASSQGLLMNTEAFF
TRBD1 | TRBJ2-7 | NA | TRBV3-1/TRBV3-2 | TGTGCCAGCAGCCAAGTTGGAGGGACAGGGGGGTACGAGCAGTACTTC | CASSQVGGTGGYEQYF
NA | TRBJ1-3 | NA | TRBV3-1/TRBV3-2 | TGTGCCAGCAGCCAAGATTGGGGCACTGCGGGAAACACCATATATTTT | CASSQDWGTAGNTIYF
TRBD2 | TRBJ2-1 | NA | TRBV3-1/TRBV3-2 | TGTGCCAGCAGGCCCGGGACTAGTGCTGAGCAGTTCTTC | CASRPGTSAEQFF
NA | TRBJ1-1 | NA | TRBV7-9 | TGTGCCAGCAGCTTATTGGTAATAAGGGACGTGGGTGAAGCTTTCTTT | CASSLLVIRDVGEAFF
TRBD1 | TRBJ1-6 | NA | TRBV9 | TGTGCCAGCAGCGCGACAGGGGATCATAGTTCACCCCTCCACTTT | CASSATGDHSSPLHF
NA | TRBJ1-6 | NA | TRBV6-6 | TGTGCCAGCAGTTACCCACAGGGTCTATTACTCCACTTT | CASSYPQGLLLHF
TRBD1 | TRBJ2-1 | NA | TRBV9 | TGTGCCAGCAGCGAACCGGGACAGGGGCAGTACAATGAGCAGTTCTTC | CASSEPGQGQYNEQFF
TRBD1 | TRBJ1-1 | NA | TRBV27 | TGTGCCAGCAGTTATCTGGACAGGGTGACCGAAGCTTTCTTT | CASSYLDRVTEAFF
TRBD1 | TRBJ2-7 | NA | TRBV5-4 | TGTGCCAGCAGCTTGTTGGGACAGGGGTACGAGCAGTACTTC | CASSLLGQGYEQYF
TRBD1 | TRBJ1-1 | NA | TRBV19 | TGTGCCAGTAGTACGGACAGGAGTAACACTGAAGCTTTCTTT | CASSTDRSNTEAFF
NA | TRBJ2-2 | NA | TRBV19 | TGTGCCAGTACCGATGGGGCATCAGACACCGGGGAGCTGTTTTTT | CASTDGASDTGELFF
TRBD2 | TRBJ2-3 | NA | TRBV4-2 | TGTGCCAGCAGCCAAGTATCTAGCGGGGGCACAGATACGCAGTATTTT | CASSQVSSGGTDTQYF
NA | TRBJ2-7 | once | TRBV9 | TGTGCCAGCAGCCAGAACCCCTGGGGCGAGCAGTACTTC | CASSQNPWGEQYF
NA | TRBJ1-1 | NA | TRBV5-6 | TGTGCCAGCAGCCTTTGGAGGCAGGGAGAAGCTTTCTTT | CASSLWRQGEAFF